This entry is about one TCR beta chain. The antigen this receptor binds is unknown. Base quality data are lacking; no much larger clone is found one base away. Library preparation used the immunoSEQ multiplex PCR assay. Sourced from immuneACCESS, this table was stored by TCRdb with only in-frame sequences that have V and J called. A share of the clones is absent; for the studies checked, an unresolved V gene accounts for under half, and the remainder has no known explanation. The sample table lists about 95,000 clones, approximately 96% of them with a count of one. The biggest ten clones account for about 0.35% of the sample. These data belong to a study of technical replicates of blood from a handful of donors (TCRdb year 2017). The source of this sequence is a human donor in good health. The specimen was T cells isolated from PBMCs.

For the CDR3, the sequence is CASRVGVAYGYTF. In nucleotide form, the sequence is TGTGCCAGCAGGGTCGGGGTAGCCTATGGCTACACCTTC. Here the chain combines TRBV2 and TRBJ1-2; no D gene is confidently identified. In the germline V gene, CDR1 corresponds to SNHLY and CDR2 to FYNNEI. V and J lose 6 bases and 4 bases, and a span of 12 bases separates them. From its cysteine to its phenylalanine, the CDR3 spans 13 amino acids. The DNA shown is the 39-base CDR3, in frame from base 1.